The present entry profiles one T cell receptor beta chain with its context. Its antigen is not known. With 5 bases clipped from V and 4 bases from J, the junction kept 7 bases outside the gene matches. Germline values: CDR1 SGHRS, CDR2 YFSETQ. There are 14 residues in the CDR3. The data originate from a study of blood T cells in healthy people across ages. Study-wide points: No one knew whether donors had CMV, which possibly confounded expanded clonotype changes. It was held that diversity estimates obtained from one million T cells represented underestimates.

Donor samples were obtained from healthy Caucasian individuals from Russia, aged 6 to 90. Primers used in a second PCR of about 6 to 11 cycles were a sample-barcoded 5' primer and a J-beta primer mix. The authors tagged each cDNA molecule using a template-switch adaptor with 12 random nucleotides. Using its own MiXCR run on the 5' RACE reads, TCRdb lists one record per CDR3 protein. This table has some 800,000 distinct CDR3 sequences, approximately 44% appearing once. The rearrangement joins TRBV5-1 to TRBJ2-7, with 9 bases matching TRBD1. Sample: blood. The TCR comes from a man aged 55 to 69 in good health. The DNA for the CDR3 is TGCGCCAGCAGGTCCGGGACAGGGCGGTACGAGCAGTACTTC. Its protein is CASRSGTGRYEQYF.